The rows below give T cell receptor beta chains drawn from one sample of a study of T cell changes during pregnancy in multiple sclerosis. The repertoire was sequenced with immunoSEQ multiplex PCR; TCRdb's copy has only in-frame clones and lacks some. This table holds around 40,000 clones, around 90% found once. The sequenced sample was CD4+ T cells from peripheral blood mononuclear cells, obtained before pregnancy. All receptors derive from a female donor with multiple sclerosis, enrolled in a pregnancy study. The conserved cysteine and the conserved F or W are not part of the CDR3 here. The D gene is left open where the match is weak.

. TRBV29-1 SVGDREDDEQY
. TRBV7-8 ASGSRIATNEKLF
TRBD2 TRBV7-2 ASKLIAGFYNEQF
TRBD1 TRBV4-1 ASRQTGNYGYT
. TRBV6-5 ASSYSPPGLNGYT
. TRBV4-1 ASSQATGSWGGNTIY
TRBD1 TRBV18 ASSGQGNTEAF
TRBD1 TRBV23-1 ASSPNRDRGIYEQY
TRBD2 TRBV27 ASSFVGGGGYEQY
. TRBV30 AWSVPPTDTQY